This T cell receptor beta chain was obtained from a study of human T cells and chemical hapten exposure. The V end was cut by 5 bases, the J end by 1 base, with 14 bases between. Germline-derived CDR1 and CDR2 are SGHAT and FQNNGV. The CDR3 length is 15 residues. Using its own MiXCR run on the RACE reads, TCRdb lists one record per CDR3 protein. The table has roughly 180,000 distinct CDR3 sequences, about 14% seen once. Time point denoted: patch test 1, 2 weeks after DPC sensitization. Treatment defined: therapeutic diphenylcyclopropenone sensitization with weekly scalp DPC. Blood draws came before every patch-test application.

This specimen consisted of whole blood, obtained in connection with sensitization to the hapten diphenylcyclopropenone (DPC). The V call is TRBV11-2, the J call TRBJ1-1; D remains unclear. This TCR derives from a woman aged 25-40 years with alopecia areata. Some clones in this sample may be carry-over from other donors' samples. The CDR3 nucleotides read TGTGCCAGCAGCCCCCCGGCAGTTTGGAACACTGAAGCTTTCTTT. Residues: CASSPPAVWNTEAFF.